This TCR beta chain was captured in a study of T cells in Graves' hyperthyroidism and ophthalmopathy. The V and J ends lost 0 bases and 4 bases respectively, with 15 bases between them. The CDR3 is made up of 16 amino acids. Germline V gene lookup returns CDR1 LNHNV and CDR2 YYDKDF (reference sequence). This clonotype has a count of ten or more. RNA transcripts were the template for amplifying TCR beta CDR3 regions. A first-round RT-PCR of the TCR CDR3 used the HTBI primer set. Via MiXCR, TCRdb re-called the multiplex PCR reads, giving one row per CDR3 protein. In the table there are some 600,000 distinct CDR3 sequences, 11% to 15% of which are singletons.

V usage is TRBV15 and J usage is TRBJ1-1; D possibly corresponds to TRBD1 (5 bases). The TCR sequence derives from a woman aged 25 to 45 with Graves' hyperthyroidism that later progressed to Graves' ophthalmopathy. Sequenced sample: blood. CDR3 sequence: CATSREVGRVVTEAFF. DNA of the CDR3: TGTGCCACCAGCAGAGAAGTCGGCAGGGTGGTCACTGAAGCTTTCTTT.